This TCR beta chain was identified during a study of cytomegalovirus exposure and HLA in healthy donors. Whole-study results and caveats: The classifier reportedly diagnosed cytomegalovirus status with high sensitivity and specificity. As a later analysis showed, a missense DCLRE1C variant was linked to trimming of TCR beta V- and J-genes.

This clone was detected a few times. What it binds is unknown. This CDR3 is built from 14 residues. Germline assignment: CDR1 SGHKS and CDR2 YYEKEE (reference sequence). Trimming took 0 bases from V and 0 from J, leaving 7 bases between them. Unrecorded immune exposures were likely, despite nominal health at sampling. Vbeta (60) and Jbeta (13) primers were used in the PCR. The protocol was immunoSEQ multiplex PCR, while the TCRdb copy is restricted to in-frame clones and leaves out a portion. The sample consists of 120,000 or so clones, about 72% of them appearing once. V usage is TRBV5-5 and J usage is TRBJ2-7, with D perhaps TRBD1 (5 bases). The sample taken for sequencing was PBMCs. The receptor comes from a man aged 50-59 years in good health and CMV-seropositive. Here the CDR3 DNA reads TGTGCCAGCAGCTTGGACAGGAGCTCCTACGAGCAGTACTTC. It is translated as CASSLDRSSYEQYF.